A selection of T cell receptor beta chains follows, all from one sample in a study of cytomegalovirus exposure and HLA in healthy donors. Clones were sequenced by immunoSEQ multiplex PCR, and TCRdb holds only the in-frame ones, with some missing. The sample lists 250,000 or so clones; 85% to 90% were seen once. Material: PBMCs. The receptors originated from a human donor in good health. CDR3s include the opening cysteine and the closing phenylalanine or tryptophan. D genes are given only for firm matches. The size field is filled for only some rows; it gives once, few, many or a size class.

clone size: .; J gene: TRBJ1-2; V gene: TRBV7-2; D gene: .; CDR3 DNA: TGTGCCAGCAGGGGAAAGGGAGGGGAGAGCTGGTATGGCTACACCTTC; CDR3 protein: CASRGKGGESWYGYTF
clone size: .; J gene: TRBJ2-1; V gene: TRBV5-1; D gene: TRBD2; CDR3 DNA: TGCGCCAGCAAGACTAGCGGGAGCTACAATGAGCAGTTCTTC; CDR3 protein: CASKTSGSYNEQFF
clone size: .; J gene: TRBJ1-1; V gene: TRBV7-9; D gene: TRBD1; CDR3 DNA: TGTGCCAGCAGGGGACAGGGGAGGGGGACTGAAGCTTTCTTT; CDR3 protein: CASRGQGRGTEAFF
clone size: few; J gene: TRBJ2-1; V gene: TRBV7-2; D gene: TRBD2; CDR3 DNA: TGTGCCAGCAGCTTAGGTATAGCGGGAATATACAATGAGCAGTTCTTC; CDR3 protein: CASSLGIAGIYNEQFF
clone size: .; J gene: TRBJ2-1; V gene: TRBV27; D gene: .; CDR3 DNA: TGTGCCAGCAGTTTGGGAGCCTACAATGAGCAGTTCTTC; CDR3 protein: CASSLGAYNEQFF
clone size: few; J gene: TRBJ2-5; V gene: TRBV7-2; D gene: TRBD2; CDR3 DNA: TGTGCCAGCAGCTCACGACTAGCGAGGGAGACCCAGTACTTC; CDR3 protein: CASSSRLARETQYF
clone size: once; J gene: TRBJ2-5; V gene: TRBV6-1; D gene: TRBD1; CDR3 DNA: TGTGCCAGCAGTGCCACCCTTGGACAGGGGCAAGAGACCCAGTACTTC; CDR3 protein: CASSATLGQGQETQYF
clone size: once; J gene: TRBJ1-5; V gene: TRBV5-4; D gene: .; CDR3 DNA: TGTGCCAGCAGCTCCGATAGGGGCGACGGACCCCAGCATTTT; CDR3 protein: CASSSDRGDGPQHF
clone size: .; J gene: TRBJ2-5; V gene: TRBV5-8; D gene: .; CDR3 DNA: TGTGCCAGCAGCGTTATGACAGGCTCTTCCGCTGAGACCCAGTACTTC; CDR3 protein: CASSVMTGSSAETQYF
clone size: .; J gene: TRBJ2-2; V gene: TRBV5-1; D gene: TRBD1; CDR3 DNA: TGCGCCAGCAGCTTGGTCGACAGGGGGCCCACCGGGGAGCTGTTTTTT; CDR3 protein: CASSLVDRGPTGELFF
clone size: .; J gene: TRBJ2-7; V gene: TRBV6-1; D gene: .; CDR3 DNA: TGTGCCAGCAGGGGGACACCTTCGACTCGCTACGAGCAGTACTTC; CDR3 protein: CASRGTPSTRYEQYF
clone size: .; J gene: TRBJ2-7; V gene: TRBV11-2; D gene: TRBD1; CDR3 DNA: TGTGCCAGCAGCTTAGATCTGGACAGGGGCTACGAGCAGTACTTC; CDR3 protein: CASSLDLDRGYEQYF
clone size: .; J gene: TRBJ1-6; V gene: TRBV28; D gene: TRBD1; CDR3 DNA: TGTGCCAGCCGAATAGGGGGCGCGAGTTCACCCCTCCACTTT; CDR3 protein: CASRIGGASSPLHF
clone size: .; J gene: TRBJ1-2; V gene: TRBV6-1; D gene: TRBD1; CDR3 DNA: TGTGCCAGCAGTGAAGCTTTGGGTAGACAGGGGGCCCAGGGCTACACCTTC; CDR3 protein: CASSEALGRQGAQGYTF
clone size: .; J gene: TRBJ1-2; V gene: TRBV28; D gene: .; CDR3 DNA: TGTGCCAGCACCAGAGGGAGCTATGGCTACACCTTC; CDR3 protein: CASTRGSYGYTF
clone size: few; J gene: TRBJ1-1; V gene: TRBV29-1; D gene: .; CDR3 DNA: TGCAGCGTTGAATTTACAGGGCGCAGAGCTTTCTTT; CDR3 protein: CSVEFTGRRAFF
clone size: .; J gene: TRBJ1-3; V gene: TRBV18; D gene: TRBD1; CDR3 DNA: TGTGCCAGCTCACCAACAGGACCAGGGGGCCGCTCTGGAAACACCATATATTTT; CDR3 protein: CASSPTGPGGRSGNTIYF
clone size: .; J gene: TRBJ2-3; V gene: TRBV19; D gene: .; CDR3 DNA: TGTGCCAGCAAACCCGGGAGCACAGATACGCAGTATTTT; CDR3 protein: CASKPGSTDTQYF
clone size: .; J gene: TRBJ2-1; V gene: TRBV7-9; D gene: .; CDR3 DNA: TGTGCCAGCAGTAAGGATAGCGTCCATGAGCAGTTCTTC; CDR3 protein: CASSKDSVHEQFF
clone size: .; J gene: TRBJ2-7; V gene: TRBV4-1; D gene: TRBD2; CDR3 DNA: TGCGCCAGCAGCCACGATAGCGGGGGGAGCTCCTACGAGCAGTACTTC; CDR3 protein: CASSHDSGGSSYEQYF